The following is a TCR beta chain sequence with its context. Germline CDR1 is MNHNS and CDR2 is SASEGT. This CDR3 has 15 residues. V was cut by 7 bases and J by 4 bases, with 19 bases left in between. This sample is drawn from a study of CDR3 diversity in severe acne. Each CDR3 protein is one row after TCRdb ran MiXCR on the PCR reads. The table lists almost 85,000 distinct CDR3 sequences, about 54% of them singletons. The sequence came from a male donor in good health, without acne. The specimen sequenced was blood. The V call is TRBV6-1, the J call TRBJ1-1; TRBD1 is a possible D gene (5 bases). CDR3 region: CASKSGRVSGTEAFF. In DNA, the CDR3 is TGTGCCAGCAAGTCCGGCAGGGTGTCGGGCACTGAAGCTTTCTTT.